The entry below describes one T cell receptor beta chain. The target antigen is unknown. Trimming shortened V by 1 base and J by 7 bases, and 14 bases separated the two germline ends. The CDR3 spans 15 residues. Per the germline V gene, CDR1 is LNHDA and CDR2 is SQIVND (reference sequence). The entry originates in a study of cytomegalovirus exposure and HLA in healthy donors. Whole-study results and caveats: The study labeled approximately 150 TCR beta chains cytomegalovirus-associated.

The data were produced by immunoSEQ multiplex PCR, yet TCRdb's version contains in-frame clones alone and is incomplete. The sample shows about 88,000 clones, 84% of them seen only once. The J gene is TRBJ1-5, the V gene TRBV19; the D gene is possibly TRBD1 (6 bases). Sequencing input: PBMCs. This clonotype was obtained from a woman between 18 and 29 years old in good health and CMV-seropositive. The CDR3 DNA reads TGTGCCAGTAGTATAGTTCGGGGGGCGAGGCAGCCCCAGCATTTT. This encodes CASSIVRGARQPQHF.